This TCR beta chain was identified during a study of shared clonotypes between healthy human individuals. Authors' methods: Junction-only sequences without quality scores came from ImmunoSEQ, so filtering differed. Measured with immunoSEQ multiplex PCR; TCRdb has only the in-frame clones, and not every one. V and J calls and clone size are those listed in that table; D and trimming were worked out from the DNA. Of some 2 million clones listed, about 95% were seen once; the top ten hold roughly 1%. Naive CD8 cells comprised CD45RO-negative, CCR7-positively selected cells, excluding terminally differentiated effector memory CD45RA+ cells. This clonotype was obtained from a man aged 18 to 30 in good health. Sequenced sample: naive CD8+ T cells sorted from blood.

CDR3 sequence: CASSLHPPQAEMNTEAFF. In nucleotides, the CDR3 is TGTGCCAGCAGTTTACACCCCCCCCAGGCAGAGATGAACACTGAAGCTTTCTTT. The rearrangement uses TRBV28 and TRBJ1-1; the D is unclear. The CDR3 loop spans 18 amino acids. V was trimmed by 2 bases and J by 0 bases, leaving 19 bases between them. Germline V gene sequence: CDR1 MDHEN, CDR2 SYDVKM. Filled out from reference TRBV28 and TRBJ1-1, the complete variable domain reads DVKVTQSSRYLVKRTGEKVFLECVQDMDHENMFWYRQDPGLGLRLIYFSYDVKMKEKGDIPEGYSVSREKKERFSLILESASTNQTSMYLCASSLHPPQAEMNTEAFFGQGTRLTVV.